This paragraph reports one T cell receptor beta chain. Its target is not known. This sample was taken from a study of Ad26.COV2.S vaccination and SARS-CoV-2 variants. The CDR3 spans 13 residues. From germline, CDR1 is KGHSH and CDR2 LQKENI. V was pared by 4 bases and J by 7 bases, with 13 bases between. Sample treatment: around 19 received Ad26.COV2.S at low or high dose, single or two shots; several received placebo; per-sample allocation not given. The investigators took samples on day 63 after the first vaccine or placebo injection. Assay: immunoSEQ multiplex PCR; the TCRdb copy retains only in-frame clones and omits some. The sample records about 350,000 clones, about 87% being singletons. Broader study findings: Vaccine recipients surpassed placebo recipients in spike-specific TCR breadth.

This TCR was sampled from a person aged 18-60 years who received the Ad26.COV2.S COVID-19 vaccine or a placebo. This chain connects TRBV18 to TRBJ1-2, with D perhaps TRBD1 (5 bases). Sequencing was performed on peripheral blood, taken in a trial of Ad26.COV2.S vaccine versus placebo. The CDR3 nucleotides are TGTGCCAGCTCACGGACCCAACAGGTTGGCTACACCTTC. It yields the protein CASSRTQQVGYTF.